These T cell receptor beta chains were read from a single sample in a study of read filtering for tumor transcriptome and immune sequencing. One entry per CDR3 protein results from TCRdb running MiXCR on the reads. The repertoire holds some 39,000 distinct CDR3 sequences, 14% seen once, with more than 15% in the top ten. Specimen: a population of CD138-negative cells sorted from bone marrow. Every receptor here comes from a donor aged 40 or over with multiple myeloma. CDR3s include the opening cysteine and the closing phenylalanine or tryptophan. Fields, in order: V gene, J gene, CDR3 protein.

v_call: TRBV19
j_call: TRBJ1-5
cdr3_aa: CASSDSSWDRDYSNQPQHF

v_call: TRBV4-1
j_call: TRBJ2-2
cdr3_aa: CASSQGWTGELFF

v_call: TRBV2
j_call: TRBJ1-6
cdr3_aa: CASRDRGLSPLHF

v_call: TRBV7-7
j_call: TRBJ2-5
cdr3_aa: CASSSGGETQYF

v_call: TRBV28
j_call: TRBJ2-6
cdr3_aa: CASRPGQGLSGANVLTF

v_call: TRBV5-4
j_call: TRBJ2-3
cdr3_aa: CASSLEQGVRDTQYF

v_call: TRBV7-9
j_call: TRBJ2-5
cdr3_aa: CASSLDRLLKGETQYF

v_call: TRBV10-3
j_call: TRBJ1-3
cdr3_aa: CAISRGQRNTIYF

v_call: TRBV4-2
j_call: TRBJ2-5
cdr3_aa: CASSPGSVGIQETQYF

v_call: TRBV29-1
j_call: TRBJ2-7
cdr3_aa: CSVEGGGGANEQYF

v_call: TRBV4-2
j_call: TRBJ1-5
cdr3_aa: CASSQGEQVGNQPQHF

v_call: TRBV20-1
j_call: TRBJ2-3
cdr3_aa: CSASNPGRGTDTQYF

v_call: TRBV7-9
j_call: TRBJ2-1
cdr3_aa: CASSLAKTGGINEQFF

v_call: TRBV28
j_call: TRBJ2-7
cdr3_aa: CASSFSYEQYF

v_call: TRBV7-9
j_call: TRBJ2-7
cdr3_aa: CASSPTGLVYEQYF

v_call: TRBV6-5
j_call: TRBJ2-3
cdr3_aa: CASSKDLGQLVTDTQYF

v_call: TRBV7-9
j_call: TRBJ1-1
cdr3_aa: CASSVTQNTEAFF

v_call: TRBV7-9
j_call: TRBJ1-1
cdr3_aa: CASSFEGAAPAFF

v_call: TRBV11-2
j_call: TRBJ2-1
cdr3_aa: CASSRDLDRTHEQFF

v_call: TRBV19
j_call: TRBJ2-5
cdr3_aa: CASRNIRTVQETQYF

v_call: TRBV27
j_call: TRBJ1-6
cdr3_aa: CASSLRQGEGSPLHF

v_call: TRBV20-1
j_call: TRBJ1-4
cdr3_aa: CSASRGPSTNEKLFF

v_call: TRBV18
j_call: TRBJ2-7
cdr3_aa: CASSPRVLYEQYF

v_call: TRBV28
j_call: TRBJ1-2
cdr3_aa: CASSRSGAIYGYTF

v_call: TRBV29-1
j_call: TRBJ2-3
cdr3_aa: CSVLAGDGTDTQYF

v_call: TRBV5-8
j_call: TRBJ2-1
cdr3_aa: CASSLVGGDGEQFF

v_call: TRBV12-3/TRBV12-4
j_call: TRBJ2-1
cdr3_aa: CASSLANNEQFF

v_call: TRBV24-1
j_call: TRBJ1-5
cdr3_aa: CATSDRDRVDNQPQHF

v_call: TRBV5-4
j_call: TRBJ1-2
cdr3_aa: CASSLMDRPNYGYTF

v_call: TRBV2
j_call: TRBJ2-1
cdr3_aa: CASSRDRDYNEQFF

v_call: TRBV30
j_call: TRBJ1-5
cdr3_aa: CAWSGQGNQPQHF

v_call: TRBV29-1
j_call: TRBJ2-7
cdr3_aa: CSVAGTSGGKDEQYF

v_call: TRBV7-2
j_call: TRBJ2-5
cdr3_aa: CASSKRLAEETQYF